This is a list of T cell receptor beta chains from one sample in a study of T cell responses to AZD1222 COVID-19 vaccine. Data came from immunoSEQ multiplex PCR; TCRdb stores just in-frame clones and leaves some out. The table shows over 50,000 clones, with around 81% occurring only once. The sequencing here drew on peripheral blood, taken 28 days after the second AZD1222 dose. These receptors originate from an adult who received the AZD1222 COVID-19 vaccine. CDR3s include the opening cysteine and the closing phenylalanine or tryptophan. Fields, in order: J gene, V gene, clone size, D gene, CDR3 protein, CDR3 DNA. D genes are given only for firm matches. The size of a clone is reported for some rows only, either as once, few or many, or as a class for expanded clones.

TRBJ1-5,TRBV2,NA,TRBD1,CASSGTGEGQPQHF,TGTGCCAGCAGTGGGACAGGGGAGGGACAGCCCCAGCATTTT
TRBJ1-1,TRBV6-5,NA,NA,CASGYASNTEAFF,TGTGCCAGCGGGTATGCATCGAACACTGAAGCTTTCTTT
TRBJ1-5,TRBV30,many,NA,CAWSGGTSRGQPQHF,TGTGCCTGGAGTGGTGGGACATCGAGAGGTCAGCCCCAGCATTTT
TRBJ2-5,TRBV3-1/TRBV3-2,NA,NA,CASSQGVQRRGPETQYF,TGTGCCAGCAGCCAAGGTGTCCAGCGGCGAGGGCCAGAGACCCAGTACTTC
TRBJ2-2,TRBV28,NA,NA,CASIGGTANTGELFF,TGTGCCAGCATAGGCGGGACAGCGAACACCGGGGAGCTGTTTTTT
TRBJ1-4,TRBV28,NA,NA,CASSSSGPKVGEKLFF,TGTGCCAGCAGTTCCTCCGGCCCTAAGGTGGGGGAAAAACTGTTTTTT
TRBJ2-6,TRBV5-6,NA,NA,CASYLSGAVNRANVLTF,TGTGCCAGCTATCTCTCGGGGGCGGTTAATCGGGCCAACGTCCTGACTTTC
TRBJ1-1,TRBV5-8,NA,TRBD1,CASRWTGGTEAFF,TGTGCCAGCAGATGGACAGGCGGCACTGAAGCTTTCTTT
TRBJ1-2,TRBV4-2,NA,NA,CASSQDWSGGYYGYTF,TGTGCCAGCAGCCAAGATTGGAGTGGAGGGTACTATGGCTACACCTTC
TRBJ2-1,TRBV25-1,NA,TRBD2,CASSTSRRERYNEQFF,TGTGCCAGCAGTACCTCGAGGCGGGAGCGGTACAATGAGCAGTTCTTC
TRBJ1-5,TRBV6-6,NA,NA,CASSSSGQLNQPQHF,TGTGCCAGCAGTTCCAGTGGGCAGCTTAATCAGCCCCAGCATTTT
TRBJ1-1,TRBV30,NA,TRBD1,CAWSPSGGTEAFF,TGTGCCTGGAGTCCTTCAGGGGGCACTGAAGCTTTCTTT
TRBJ2-1,TRBV9,NA,TRBD2,CASSGRFGAGVYNEQFF,TGTGCCAGCAGCGGTCGGTTTGGAGCGGGAGTCTACAATGAGCAGTTCTTC
TRBJ2-1,TRBV30,NA,NA,CAWSETLAYEQFF,TGTGCCTGGAGTGAGACGTTAGCCTATGAGCAGTTCTTC
TRBJ1-3,TRBV11-3,few,TRBD1,CASSPGQTSGNTIYF,TGTGCCAGCAGTCCGGGACAGACGAGTGGAAACACCATATATTTT
TRBJ2-3,TRBV18,NA,NA,CASSPPGTDTQYF,TGTGCCAGCTCACCACCGGGTACAGATACGCAGTATTTT
TRBJ2-1,TRBV12-5,NA,TRBD2,CASGLALLAGGYNEQFF,TGTGCTAGTGGTTTGGCTCTACTAGCGGGAGGATACAATGAGCAGTTCTTC
TRBJ1-3,TRBV28,NA,NA,CASNSRVSGNTIYF,TGTGCCAGCAATTCCCGGGTCTCTGGAAACACCATATATTTT
TRBJ1-1,TRBV7-9,NA,TRBD1,CASSSRGGGTEAFF,TGTGCCAGCAGCTCCAGGGGGGGAGGAACTGAAGCTTTCTTT
TRBJ1-2,TRBV25-1,NA,NA,CASSVGGPGYGYTF,TGTGCCAGCAGTGTGGGGGGGCCAGGCTATGGCTACACCTTC
TRBJ2-5,TRBV29-1,NA,NA,CSVKSQETQYF,TGCAGCGTGAAGAGCCAAGAGACCCAGTACTTC
TRBJ2-7,TRBV19,NA,TRBD1,CASRGPGTVSYEQYF,TGTGCCAGTAGGGGTCCCGGGACAGTCAGCTACGAGCAGTACTTC
TRBJ2-7,TRBV24-1,NA,NA,CATSDPHRASTHEQYF,TGTGCCACCAGTGACCCCCACAGGGCTTCTACCCACGAGCAGTACTTC
TRBJ2-1,TRBV29-1,NA,NA,CSVEGAPLNYNEQFF,TGCAGCGTTGAAGGGGCCCCCCTTAATTACAATGAGCAGTTCTTC
TRBJ2-3,TRBV28,NA,NA,CASSFLEDITDTQYF,TGTGCCAGCAGTTTCCTGGAGGACATCACAGATACGCAGTATTTT
TRBJ1-4,TRBV29-1,NA,TRBD1,CSVGQGTNEKLFF,TGCAGCGTTGGACAGGGAACTAATGAAAAACTGTTTTTT
TRBJ2-1,TRBV29-1,NA,NA,CSARKGPGNEQFF,TGCAGCGCCAGAAAGGGGCCAGGGAATGAGCAGTTCTTC
TRBJ2-3,TRBV29-1,NA,TRBD2,CSVEPSGRARDTQYF,TGCAGCGTTGAACCTAGCGGGAGGGCAAGGGATACGCAGTATTTT
TRBJ1-1,TRBV24-1,NA,NA,CATSDNANTEAFF,TGTGCCACCAGTGATAATGCTAACACTGAAGCTTTCTTT
TRBJ2-7,TRBV11-3,once,TRBD1,CASSSGQIYEQYF,TGTGCCAGCAGCTCGGGACAGATCTACGAGCAGTACTTC
TRBJ2-1,TRBV11-2,once,NA,CASSLSGFDNEQFF,TGTGCCAGCAGCTTATCTGGCTTCGACAATGAGCAGTTCTTC
TRBJ1-6,TRBV6-6,NA,TRBD1,CASSPTGYNSPLHF,TGTGCCAGCAGCCCGACAGGGTACAATTCACCCCTCCACTTT
TRBJ1-5,TRBV19,NA,NA,CASSFTGSRNQPQHF,TGTGCCAGTAGTTTCACAGGGTCGCGCAATCAGCCCCAGCATTTT
TRBJ2-7,TRBV4-1,NA,NA,CASSQDLGYEQYF,TGCGCCAGCAGCCAAGATCTGGGGTACGAGCAGTACTTC
TRBJ2-6,TRBV6-5,NA,NA,CASSYWLSGANVLTF,TGTGCCAGCAGTTACTGGCTCTCTGGGGCCAACGTCCTGACTTTC
TRBJ2-7,TRBV19,NA,NA,CASSLTTAGGEQYF,TGTGCCAGTAGCCTTACTACGGCGGGCGGGGAGCAGTACTTC
TRBJ2-1,TRBV30,NA,NA,CAWSVRNEQFF,TGTGCCTGGAGTGTACGTAATGAGCAGTTCTTC
TRBJ1-1,TRBV28,NA,NA,CASSPRAPGNTEAFF,TGTGCCAGCAGCCCCCGGGCCCCCGGGAACACTGAAGCTTTCTTT
TRBJ1-2,TRBV9,NA,TRBD1,CASSVGQGDYGYTF,TGTGCCAGCAGCGTAGGACAGGGGGACTATGGCTACACCTTC
TRBJ2-6,TRBV5-1,NA,NA,CASSLAGANVLTF,TGCGCCAGCAGCTTAGCTGGGGCCAACGTCCTGACTTTC
TRBJ2-4,TRBV4-2,NA,TRBD2,CASSQLAGDRNIQYF,TGTGCCAGCAGCCAACTAGCGGGAGATCGAAACATTCAGTACTTC
TRBJ2-2,TRBV19,NA,NA,CASSIARSTGELFF,TGTGCCAGTAGTATCGCCCGATCCACCGGGGAGCTGTTTTTT
TRBJ1-1,TRBV6-5,NA,NA,CASSYLTNTEAFF,TGTGCCAGCAGTTATCTGACGAACACTGAAGCTTTCTTT
TRBJ2-7,TRBV21-1,NA,NA,CASSKRPRLAGGPYEQYF,TGTGCCAGCAGCAAACGGCCCCGACTAGCGGGAGGGCCCTACGAGCAGTACTTC
TRBJ2-1,TRBV7-8,NA,NA,CASSLVRDEQFF,TGTGCCAGCAGCTTAGTTAGGGATGAGCAGTTCTTC
TRBJ2-2,TRBV29-1,once,NA,CSVKGAGNTGELFF,TGCAGCGTCAAAGGGGCGGGGAACACCGGGGAGCTGTTTTTT
TRBJ1-1,TRBV10-2,NA,TRBD1,CASSDRVWTEAFF,TGCGCCAGCAGCGACAGGGTATGGACTGAAGCTTTCTTT
TRBJ1-6,TRBV12-3/TRBV12-4,NA,NA,CASSPRAQSYLHF,TGTGCCAGCAGCCCCCGGGCTCAATCGTACCTCCACTTT
TRBJ1-1,TRBV19,few,NA,CASSMGGGGGGAFF,TGTGCCAGTAGTATGGGAGGTGGTGGGGGTGGAGCTTTCTTT
TRBJ2-2,TRBV28,NA,NA,CASRSTGRGFPGELFF,TGTGCCAGCAGGTCGACAGGGCGGGGTTTCCCCGGGGAGCTGTTTTTT
TRBJ2-3,TRBV19,NA,NA,CASSRRGFQPTDTQYF,TGTGCCAGTTCGCGGAGGGGATTTCAGCCCACAGATACGCAGTATTTT
TRBJ2-3,TRBV5-1,NA,NA,CASSTRQAGTDTQYF,TGCGCCAGCAGCACCCGACAGGCAGGCACAGATACGCAGTATTTT
TRBJ1-1,TRBV7-3,NA,NA,CASSLRQANTEAFF,TGTGCCAGCAGCTTACGGCAGGCGAACACTGAAGCTTTCTTT
TRBJ1-1,TRBV30,NA,NA,CAWGPGQQNTEAFF,TGTGCCTGGGGCCCGGGGCAGCAGAACACTGAAGCTTTCTTT
TRBJ2-2,TRBV19,NA,TRBD2,CASSSPPLAGETGELFF,TGTGCCAGTAGTAGTCCCCCACTAGCGGGAGAAACCGGGGAGCTGTTTTTT
TRBJ1-2,TRBV6-5,few,NA,CASSYTGRYRGYTF,TGTGCCAGCAGTTACACCGGGAGATATCGGGGCTACACCTTC
TRBJ1-3,TRBV9,NA,NA,CASGPGVLGNTIYF,TGTGCCAGCGGACCAGGGGTGCTGGGAAACACCATATATTTT